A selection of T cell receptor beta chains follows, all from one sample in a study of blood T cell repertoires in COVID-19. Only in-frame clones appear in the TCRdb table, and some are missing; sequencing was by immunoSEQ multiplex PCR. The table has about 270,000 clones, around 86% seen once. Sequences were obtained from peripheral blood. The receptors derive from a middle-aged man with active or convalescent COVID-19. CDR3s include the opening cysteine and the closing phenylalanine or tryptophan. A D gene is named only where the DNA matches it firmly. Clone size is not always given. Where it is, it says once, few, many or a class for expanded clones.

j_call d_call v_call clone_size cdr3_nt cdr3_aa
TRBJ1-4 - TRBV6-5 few TGTGCCAGCAGTTCCCTAGGGGGGGGTGAAAAACTGTTTTTT CASSSLGGGEKLFF
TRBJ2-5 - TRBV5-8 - TGTGCCAGCAGCTTGAGGTACAGGAGACAAGAGACCCAGTACTTC CASSLRYRRQETQYF
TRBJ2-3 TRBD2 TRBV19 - TGTGCCAGTAGTATGAGACGGGGGGGAGATACGCAGTATTTT CASSMRRGGDTQYF
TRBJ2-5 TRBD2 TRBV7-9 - TGTGCCAGCAGCTTGAAGTTAGCGGGAGACCAGTACTTC CASSLKLAGDQYF
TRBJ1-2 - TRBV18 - TGTGCCAGCTCATCCTCCTACTATGGCTACACCTTC CASSSSYYGYTF
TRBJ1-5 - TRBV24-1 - TGTGCCACCGCAGCGGGGTCCGGCGTCGGTCAGCCCCAGCATTTT CATAAGSGVGQPQHF
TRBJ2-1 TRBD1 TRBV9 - TGTGCCAGCAGCCCACAGGGGTTGGGCAATGAGCAGTTCTTC CASSPQGLGNEQFF
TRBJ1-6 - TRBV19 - TGTGCCAGTAGTATAGGCGCAGGGGCTAGATCACCCCTCCACTTT CASSIGAGARSPLHF
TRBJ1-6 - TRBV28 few TGTGCCTCTAGGGGGGGGGCAGGGTCCCGGTCACCCCTCCACTTT CASRGGAGSRSPLHF
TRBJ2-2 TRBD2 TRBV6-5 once TGTGCCAGCAGTATCCGGGAGGAGACCGGGGAGCTGTTTTTT CASSIREETGELFF
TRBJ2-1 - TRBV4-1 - TGCGCCAGCAGCTCGTCGGTCAATGAGCAGTTCTTC CASSSSVNEQFF
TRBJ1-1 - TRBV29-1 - TGCAGCGTTGAGATTCACACCGACACTGAAGCTTTCTTT CSVEIHTDTEAFF
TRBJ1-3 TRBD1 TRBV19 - TGTGCCAGTAGCGTCAGGGGGCTTGGAAACACCATATATTTT CASSVRGLGNTIYF
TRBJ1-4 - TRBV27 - TGTGCCAGCAGTCCCTCTCGGGTCTCAGCAACTAATGAAAAACTGTTTTTT CASSPSRVSATNEKLFF
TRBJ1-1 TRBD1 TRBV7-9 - TGTGCCAGCAGCTTAGTGTGGACAGGGGGGATGAACACTGAAGCTTTCTTT CASSLVWTGGMNTEAFF
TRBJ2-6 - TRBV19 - TGTGCCAGTACGGCGGCGATTGGGGCCAACGTCCTGACTTTC CASTAAIGANVLTF
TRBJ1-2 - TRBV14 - TGTGCCAGCAGCCAAGAGTACGGGAAACAATCCCTGCAATATGGCTACACCTTC CASSQEYGKQSLQYGYTF
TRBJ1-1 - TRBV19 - TGTGCCAGTAGTGTTCCACAGGGATGGGGGACTGAAGCTTTCTTT CASSVPQGWGTEAFF
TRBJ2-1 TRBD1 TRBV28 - TGTGCCAGCAGTTTATACTTAACAGGGGGGAGTGAGCAGTTCTTC CASSLYLTGGSEQFF
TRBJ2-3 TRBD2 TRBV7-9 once TGTGCCAGCAGCCCCATCCCTTCTTTGGCGGGGGACACAGATACGCAGTATTTT CASSPIPSLAGDTDTQYF
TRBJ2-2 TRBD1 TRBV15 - TGTGCCACCAGGGGACAGGGTGCGGCCGGGGAGCTGTTTTTT CATRGQGAAGELFF
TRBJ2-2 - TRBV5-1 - TGCGCCAGCAGCCCCAGGCCCGCCGGGGAGCTGTTTTTT CASSPRPAGELFF
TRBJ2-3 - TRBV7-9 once TGTGCCAGCAGCCGATCCGAACGACAGTCAGATACGCAGTATTTT CASSRSERQSDTQYF
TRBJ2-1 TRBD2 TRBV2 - TGTGCCAGCAGTCGGACTAGCGGGCAGTTCTTC CASSRTSGQFF
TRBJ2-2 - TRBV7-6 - TGTGCCAGCAGCTCGTCGGAGGGCGTAACCGGGGAGCTGTTTTTT CASSSSEGVTGELFF
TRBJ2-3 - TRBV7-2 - TGTGCCAGCACCGAGGGGGGGGCAGATACGCAGTATTTT CASTEGGADTQYF
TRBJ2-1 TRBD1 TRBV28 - TGTGCCAGCAGAAACCCGGGGACAGTATACAATGAGCAGTTCTTC CASRNPGTVYNEQFF
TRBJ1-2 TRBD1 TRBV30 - TGTGCCTGGAGTGCAGTCCGAGGGGGCTCTGGCTACACCTTC CAWSAVRGGSGYTF
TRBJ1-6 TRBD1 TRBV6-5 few TGTGCCAGCAGCTACAGGGGATCACCCCTCCACTTT CASSYRGSPLHF
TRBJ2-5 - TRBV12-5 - TGTGCTAGTGGTTTAGGCATAGCGCAAGAGACCCAGTACTTC CASGLGIAQETQYF
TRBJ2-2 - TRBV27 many TGTGCCAGCACCTTGGGGACTTCTGGGACCGGGGAGCTGTTTTTT CASTLGTSGTGELFF
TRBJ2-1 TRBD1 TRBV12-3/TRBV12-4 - TGTGCCAGCACCCGAGACAGGGTGCAGTTCTTC CASTRDRVQFF
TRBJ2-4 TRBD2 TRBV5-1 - TGCGCCAGCAGCTCCCTCACTAGCGCCCTGAACATTCAGTACTTC CASSSLTSALNIQYF
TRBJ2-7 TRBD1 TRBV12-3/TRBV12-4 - TGTGCCAGCAGTTGGACAGGGGACGAGCAGTACTTC CASSWTGDEQYF
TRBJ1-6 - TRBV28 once TGTGCCAGCACTTTGGGAGGCCGGGGAGATTCACCCCTCCACTTT CASTLGGRGDSPLHF
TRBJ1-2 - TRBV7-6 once TGTGCCAGCAGCTTTGGAGAACCCAACTATGGCTACACCTTC CASSFGEPNYGYTF
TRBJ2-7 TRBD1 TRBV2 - TGTGCCAGCCGGGGGACAGGGGTTTGGATGGGCTACGAGCAGTACTTC CASRGTGVWMGYEQYF
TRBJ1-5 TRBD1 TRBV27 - TGTGCCAGCAGTAAAACAGGGGAAAGGGATCAGCCCCAGCATTTT CASSKTGERDQPQHF
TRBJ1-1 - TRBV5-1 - TGCGCCAGCAGCTTGTCGGCGGAGAACACTGAAGCTTTCTTT CASSLSAENTEAFF
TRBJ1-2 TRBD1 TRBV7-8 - TGTGCCAGCAGTTGGACCCCAGGGGGCTATGGCTACACCTTC CASSWTPGGYGYTF
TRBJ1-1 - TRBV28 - TGTGCCAGCAGTTTGGGCGACCGGGCTTTCTTT CASSLGDRAFF
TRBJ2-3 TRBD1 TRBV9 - TGTGCCAGGCACCCAGGGGGTAACCCAGATACGCAGTATTTT CARHPGGNPDTQYF
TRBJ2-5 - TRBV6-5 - TGTGCCAGCAAGGGGGGGATGGAGACCCAGTACTTC CASKGGMETQYF
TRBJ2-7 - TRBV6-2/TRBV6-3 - TGTGCCAGCAGTTGGGGGTCAGGGACAAACTCCTACGAGCAGTACTTC CASSWGSGTNSYEQYF
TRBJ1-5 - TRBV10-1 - TGCGCCAGCACCCATTTTGGCAATCAGCCCCAGCATTTT CASTHFGNQPQHF
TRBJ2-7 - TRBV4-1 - TGCGCCAGCAGCCAAGAAGGGGGGGGACACTCCTACGAGCAGTACTTC CASSQEGGGHSYEQYF
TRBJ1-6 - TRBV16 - TGTGCCAGCAGCCAAAGTCAGGGGTTGTCCCCCCTCCACTTT CASSQSQGLSPLHF
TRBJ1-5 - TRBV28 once TGTGCCAGCAGTCCCCGTGGGGGGGTTGGCAATCAGCCCCAGCATTTT CASSPRGGVGNQPQHF
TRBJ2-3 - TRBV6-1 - TGTGCCAGCAGTGAAGCGGGGGGGGCGGCGACGGATACGCAGTATTTT CASSEAGGAATDTQYF
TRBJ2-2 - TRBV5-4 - TGTGCCAGCAGCTTCGGGGGACCGAACACCGGGGAGCTGTTTTTT CASSFGGPNTGELFF
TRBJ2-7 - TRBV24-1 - TGTGCCGTTGGCGGCGGGGCCTACGAGCAGTACTTC CAVGGGAYEQYF